A single sample is the source of the 11 T cell receptor beta chains below, sequenced in a study of blood T cell repertoires in COVID-19. Generated by immunoSEQ multiplex PCR, the TCRdb table keeps only in-frame clones and is missing some. Of tens of thousands of clones listed, about 88% are singletons. Sequences were obtained from peripheral blood. The receptors were sampled from a man aged 50-60 years with active COVID-19.

This rearrangement joins TRBV5-4 to TRBJ1-6; the match to TRBD1 covers 7 bases. CDR1 is SGHNT, CDR2 YYREEE, per germline (reference sequence). There are 14 residues in the CDR3. Trimming cost V 3 bases and J 7 bases; bases outside gene matches: 4. The CDR3 protein is CASSYRTGNSPLHF. The CDR3, as DNA: TGTGCCAGCAGCTACAGGACAGGAAATTCACCCCTCCACTTT.

The V and J genes are TRBV10-2 and TRBJ2-7; 10 bases are a match to TRBD1. Trimming cost V 6 bases and J 5 bases; bases outside gene matches: 4. CDR1 WSHSY and CDR2 SAAADI come from the germline V gene. The CDR3 extends over 13 amino acids. CDR3 DNA: TGCGCCAGCAGGAGACAGGGGGCTAACGAGCAGTACTTC. This encodes CASRRQGANEQYF.

This clone came up once. In nucleotides, the CDR3 is TGCGCCAGCAGGGAAGGACAGGGACAATCCTACGAGCAGTACTTC. This encodes CASREGQGQSYEQYF. The rearrangement uses TRBV5-1 and TRBJ2-7, with 8 bases matching TRBD1. The CDR3 runs to 15 residues. V was pared by 5 bases and J by 1 base, with 8 bases of the junction left unmatched. Germline loops: CDR1 SGHRS, CDR2 YFSETQ.

This chain joins TRBV18 and TRBJ2-7, with TRBD2 matching over 7 bases. CDR1 and CDR2 from the germline V gene are KGHSH and LQKENI. Trimming removed 4 bases from V and 2 bases from J; junction bases left unmatched: 8. CDR3 size: 15 residues. The CDR3 DNA is TGTGCCAGCTCACTACAACGGGGGGTGACCTACGAGCAGTACTTC. The encoded protein is CASSLQRGVTYEQYF.

The rearrangement joins TRBV5-1 to TRBJ2-7; 7 positions match TRBD1. Unmatched junction bases numbered 5, after V lost 1 base and J lost 4 bases. The CDR3 has 14 amino acids. Germline V gene lookup returns CDR1 SGHRS and CDR2 YFSETQ. CDR3 residues: CASSLPGTEYEQYF. The CDR3 DNA sequence: TGCGCCAGCAGCTTGCCCGGGACAGAGTACGAGCAGTACTTC.

This chain connects TRBV6-5 to TRBJ1-3; D not certain. Trimming removed 7 bases at V and 4 bases at J, with 11 bases between. The CDR3 consists of 13 residues. In germline, CDR1 is MNHEY, CDR2 SVGAGI. The CDR3 bases are TGTGCCAGCACCCCTAACCACGGAAACACCATATATTTT. Protein product: CASTPNHGNTIYF.

The rearrangement links TRBV7-2 to TRBJ2-7; 10 bases are shared with TRBD2. The ends lost 2 bases at V and 3 bases at J; junction bases unmatched: 4. Germline V gene sequence: CDR1 SGHTA, CDR2 FQGNSA. The CDR3 loop spans 15 amino acids. CDR3 loop: CASSLTSGVFYEQYF. CDR3 nucleotide sequence: TGTGCCAGCAGCTTAACTAGCGGGGTATTCTACGAGCAGTACTTC.

The chain couples TRBV25-1 to TRBJ2-3, with 8 bases matching TRBD2. V trimming: 6 bases; J trimming: 2 bases; junction bases outside the gene matches: 13. Germline V gene lookup returns CDR1 MGHDK and CDR2 SYGVNS. This CDR3 has 17 residues. CDR3 amino acids: CASRGYGGAGNTDTQYF. The CDR3 DNA is TGTGCCAGCAGGGGTTACGGGGGGGCCGGGAACACAGATACGCAGTATTTT.

In its sample, this clone was seen a few times. The chain links TRBV5-4 to TRBJ2-7; D might be TRBD1 (6 bases). The CDR3 is made up of 13 amino acids. V gave up 3 bases and J gave up 4 bases, with 11 bases separating them. Germline lookup yields CDR1 SGHNT and CDR2 YYREEE (reference sequence). The DNA of the CDR3 is TGTGCCAGCAGCTCACTCCAGGGGTACGAGCAGTACTTC. Encoded protein: CASSSLQGYEQYF.

V and J are TRBV9 and TRBJ2-3; D may be TRBD2 (6 bases). Trimming left V 0 bases short and J 2 bases short, with 10 bases between. The CDR3 length is 15 residues. Germline V gene lookup returns CDR1 SGDLS and CDR2 YYNGEE. The CDR3 sequence: CASSVVSGDTDTQYF. The CDR3 DNA is TGTGCCAGCAGCGTAGTCTCGGGGGACACAGATACGCAGTATTTT.

The chain combines TRBV4-1 with TRBJ2-1; 8 nucleotides line up with TRBD1. V shed 2 bases and J 7 bases; nucleotides not matched to a gene: 7. The CDR3 consists of 15 residues. Germline V gene lookup returns CDR1 MGHRA and CDR2 YSYEKL. This CDR3 reads CASSQRDRLGNEQFF. CDR3 DNA: TGCGCCAGCAGCCAAAGGGACAGGCTTGGAAATGAGCAGTTCTTC.